This is a list of T cell receptor beta chains from one sample in a study of T cells in localized non-small cell lung cancer. Sequencing was performed with immunoSEQ multiplex PCR; in TCRdb, only in-frame clones are kept and a portion is missing. This table has about 33,000 clones, about four fifths appearing once. The source was peripheral blood, collected before any cancer treatment. The receptors originated from a male donor at least 60 years old with stage III squamous cell lung carcinoma. CDR3s leave out the opening cysteine and the closing phenylalanine or tryptophan.

ATTGGWDTEAF,TRBV5-4,TRBJ1-1
ASSDENTGELF,TRBV2,TRBJ2-2
ASSQDQRGAYNEQF,TRBV14,TRBJ2-1
ASSLGTAEKLF,TRBV5-4,TRBJ1-4
ASSRSPSGNTIY,TRBV7-2,TRBJ1-3
ASSQRTATNEKLF,TRBV4-2,TRBJ1-4
ASSPGSRSEETQY,TRBV4-2,TRBJ2-5
ASSPRLAGGDTQY,TRBV5-1,TRBJ2-3
ASSPAGSYNEQF,TRBV18,TRBJ2-1
ASSSGDSGEKLF,TRBV7-6,TRBJ1-4
ASSRVALVSYGYT,TRBV4-1,TRBJ1-2
ASSPPTSGIYNEQF,TRBV5-1,TRBJ2-1
ASSFREQAYTEAF,TRBV5-1,TRBJ1-1
ASSPTGTPTSGYT,TRBV6-5,TRBJ1-2
ASSSTRGPSYGYT,TRBV7-9,TRBJ1-2
ASSVGTSGITDTQY,TRBV9,TRBJ2-3
ASSPRQGTEAF,TRBV18,TRBJ1-1
ASSFTGTVNYEQY,TRBV7-2,TRBJ2-7
ASSSKGFYNSPLH,TRBV6-5,TRBJ1-6
ASSQEPSTGGFSYEQY,TRBV4-1,TRBJ2-7
ASSSGTRETQY,TRBV28,TRBJ2-5
ASRWGNEQF,TRBV19,TRBJ2-1
ASSLRPTDQPQH,TRBV7-6,TRBJ1-5
ASSPYSRGDTQY,TRBV27,TRBJ2-3
ASSISGTGNTIY,TRBV6-5,TRBJ1-3
SVERGTGGYNEQF,TRBV29-1,TRBJ2-1
AWTLPGALVQY,TRBV30,TRBJ2-7
ASSSSRGGSYNEQF,TRBV11-3,TRBJ2-1
ASSHLSGTGGKGYGYT,TRBV4-3,TRBJ1-2
ASSHARTVNEKLF,TRBV4-1,TRBJ1-4
ASSSHPAVLGEQY,TRBV27,TRBJ2-7
ASSTGVGEQY,TRBV19,TRBJ2-7
ASSLQGFSNIQY,TRBV5-4,TRBJ2-4
ASSVGEGETQY,TRBV6-4,TRBJ2-5
ASSLSLAGGREQY,TRBV7-9,TRBJ2-7